What follows describes a single TCR beta chain. The antigen is undetermined. These data are taken from a study of beta chain features in type 1 diabetes. The sequenced template was cDNA made from the entire isolated RNA. Measured with immunoSEQ multiplex PCR; TCRdb has only the in-frame clones, and not every one. The table has a few hundred thousand clones, just over 20% seen once. Whole-study results and caveats: In comparison with healthy donors, patients had naive, central memory and Treg TCRB repertoires that appeared more similar. Significant though moderate, a shortening of TCRB CDR3s appeared in all four CD4+ subsets of Type 1 diabetes patients. TCRB rearrangement may or may not be influenced by HLA type; here this remained unresolved.

In total, each donor contributed a single heparinised blood draw that averaged roughly 100 mL. By way of CD45RO/CCR7/CD25/CD127/CD95/CD27, the CD4+ regulatory, stem cell-like memory, central memory and naive cells were sorted. V lost 3 bases, J lost 3 bases, and 9 bases lay in between. Germline CDR1 is KGHSH and CDR2 is LQKENI. The CDR3 has 14 residues. Sequenced sample: naive CD4+ T cells from blood. The chain uses TRBV18 and TRBJ1-5, with D hard to call. This clonotype was obtained from a middle-aged woman with type 1 diabetes. CDR3 coding DNA: TGTGCCAGCTCACCGTCTGAACTCAATCAGCCCCAGCATTTT. Translating it yields CASSPSELNQPQHF.